Sequencing of this T cell receptor beta chain was carried out in a study of CD8+CD57+ T cells in acquired aplastic anemia (dated by TCRdb to the late 2010s). Some background on the complete study: Extracted DNA from sorted CD4+ and CD8+ cells averaged around 3.3 ug, ranging from about 0.2 to 30 ug. An average of roughly 9.8 million reads for CD4+ cells and under 13 million reads for CD8+ cells was obtained from healthy donor samples. Study-wide conclusions, independent of this receptor: Some 27 CD8+ CDR3 sequences were found in both patients and controls but appeared to be highly expressed in patients and within the immunodominant clones of the patients. Between patients and healthy controls, no significant difference in CD8+ Simpson's diversity was found (P=0.060).

TCR beta VDJ combination and CDR3 sequence profiling used genomic DNA as the template. An Illumina HiSeq 2000 was used for TCR repertoire sequencing. The authors' analysis ran thus. TRBV/TRBJ rearrangement plots, CDR3 size and DJ length profiles, and Simpson's diversity index were used to assess repertoires. The most abundant DNA sequence in the deep sequencing data was taken as the immunodominant clone. CDR3 amino acid sequences were checked for sharing between subjects and were compared against published repertoires and the VDJdb database. The public reads were reanalyzed by TCRdb: fastp trimming at Q25, MiXCR alignment, in-frame beta chains only. Records with the same CDR3 protein are collapsed into one entry carrying the most frequent genes and DNA. What appears here as the V and J calls and clone size reflects TCRdb's work, not the paper's. The sample contains around 64,000 distinct CDR3 sequences, over 45% of them found a single time. Of the sample, around 2.3% is held by the ten largest clones.

The table lists this clonotype with many counts. Its antigen is not yet known. There are no base qualities to consult, and no much larger clone falls within one base. The germline V gene provides CDR1 SGHVS and CDR2 FNYEAQ. V is shortened by 5 bases, J by 1 base, and the region joining them spans 27 bases. The CDR3 covers 19 residues, taking in both the cysteine and the phenylalanine. Solely the CDR3 DNA is kept, with 57 bases framed from the first base. In this study, sorted CD4+ and CD8+ T cells from the blood of healthy subjects and of severe aplastic anemia patients had their TCR repertoires deep-sequenced. Ficoll-Paque density gradient centrifugation was used to isolate peripheral blood mononuclear cells. Before DNA extraction, CD4+ and CD8+ T cells were sorted by FACS or by magnetic beads.

The sequenced material came from sorted CD4+, CD8+, or CD8+CD57+ T cells (not recorded which) from PBMCs. The TCR originated in a human donor in good health, serving as a control. Recombination linked TRBV7-6 to TRBJ2-7; no D gene call is confident. The CDR3 has the sequence CASSRRLMPGPLQSYEQYF. The bases are TGTGCCAGCAGCCGAAGACTTATGCCCGGCCCCCTCCAATCCTACGAGCAGTACTTC.